A single sample is the source of the 14 T cell receptor beta chains below, sequenced in a study of blood T cell repertoires in COVID-19. Method: immunoSEQ multiplex PCR; TCRdb's copy keeps in-frame clones and lacks some. The sample consists of 210,000 or so clones, approximately 80% of them appearing once. Sequencing was performed on PBMCs or T cells enriched from blood (not recorded which). The receptors come from a man between 25 and 39 years old with acute COVID-19.

V gene TRBV19 combines with J gene TRBJ2-1; D gene uncertain. The germline V gene has CDR1 LNHDA and CDR2 SQIVND (reference sequence). The germline V and J ends were trimmed by 2 bases and 7 bases, with 6 bases remaining between them. This CDR3 spans 12 amino acids. The CDR3 nucleotides are TGTGCCAGTAGTATACCCAGGAATGAGCAGTTCTTC. The encoded protein is CASSIPRNEQFF.

The chain uses TRBV7-9 and TRBJ1-5; a possible D gene is TRBD1 (5 bases). Germline-derived CDR1 and CDR2 are SEHNR and FQNEAQ (reference sequence). Trimming removed 10 bases from V and 0 bases from J, with 10 bases in between. The CDR3 extends over 13 amino acids. CDR3 sequence (DNA): TGTGCCATCCAGGGCGATAGCAATCAGCCCCAGCATTTT. It codes for CAIQGDSNQPQHF.

This chain links TRBV3-1 (or the pseudogene TRBV3-2) with TRBJ2-7; the D gene is possibly TRBD2 (5 bases). This CDR3 region has 13 residues. The germline V gene encodes CDR1 LGHDT and CDR2 YNNKEL (reference sequence). V was pared by 9 bases and J by 0 bases, with 12 bases between. In DNA form, the CDR3 reads TGTGCCAGTGGACGAGGGCTCTCCTACGAGCAGTACTTC. Amino acid sequence: CASGRGLSYEQYF.

The chain joins TRBV5-4 to TRBJ1-1, with 9 bases matching TRBD1. Germline CDR1 is SGHNT and CDR2 is YYREEE (reference sequence). The CDR3 sequence is 17 residues long. Trimming at V came to 4 bases and at J to 2 bases, leaving 12 bases not matched to a gene. The CDR3, as DNA: TGTGCCAGCAGCCCGCTCCCCCAGGACAGGGGAAACACTGAAGCTTTCTTT. This codes for CASSPLPQDRGNTEAFF. The full variable domain, rest sourced from reference TRBV5-4 and TRBJ1-1, is ETGVTQSPTHLIKTRGQQVTLRCSSQSGHNTVSWYQQALGQGPQFIFQYYREEENGRGNFPPRFSGLQFPNYSSELNVNALELDDSALYLCASSPLPQDRGNTEAFFGQGTRLTVV.

The V call is TRBV6-5, the J call TRBJ1-4; D not resolved. Germline V CDR1 and CDR2: MNHEY, SVGAGI. The CDR3 is 12 amino acids. V was cut by 6 bases and J by 10 bases, with 12 bases left in between. The chain's CDR3 is CASSPYDGKLFF. The CDR3 DNA is TGTGCCAGCAGCCCCTATGATGGAAAACTGTTTTTT.

A few counts support this clone. This chain joins TRBV10-3 and TRBJ1-2, with a possible D match to TRBD1 (6 bases). Trimming removed 2 bases at V and 0 bases at J, with 10 bases between. Looked up from germline, CDR1 is ENHRY and CDR2 is SYGVKD. The CDR3 is made up of 15 amino acids. The CDR3 sequence: CAISEGDTANYGYTF. In DNA, the CDR3 is TGTGCCATCAGTGAGGGGGACACGGCTAACTATGGCTACACCTTC.

The rearrangement uses TRBV5-1 and TRBJ1-1; the match to TRBD1 covers 7 bases. The CDR3 is 13 residues long. The J segment lost 8 bases and the V segment lost 0 bases, leaving 4 bases of the junction unmatched. Per germline, CDR1 SGHRS and CDR2 YFSETQ. As DNA, the CDR3 is TGCGCCAGCAGCTTGGCCGTGGGACAGGAAGCTTTCTTT. This codes for CASSLAVGQEAFF.

This chain uses TRBV5-1 with TRBJ1-3; possible D gene TRBD1, 6 bases. From germline, CDR1 is SGHRS and CDR2 YFSETQ. This CDR3 has 16 residues. With 0 bases removed from V and 4 bases from J, the gap between germline ends came to 14 bases. CDR3 sequence reads: CASSLGPGAAGNTIYF. Here the CDR3 DNA reads TGCGCCAGCAGCTTGGGGCCAGGGGCCGCCGGAAACACCATATATTTT.

The chain has TRBV6-4 and TRBJ1-5; D ambiguous. Trimming pared 3 bases from V and 4 bases from J, leaving 7 bases between. This CDR3 has 13 residues. Germline V gives CDR1 MRHNA, CDR2 SNTAGT. CDR3 in amino acids: CASSEHSNQPQHF. The CDR3 nucleotides are TGTGCCAGCAGTGAACACAGTAATCAGCCCCAGCATTTT.

This rearrangement joins TRBV10-2 to TRBJ1-4; D is possibly TRBD1 (5 bases). The CDR3 extends over 14 amino acids. CDR1 and CDR2 (germline): WSHSY, SAAADI. Deletions cut 2 bases from V and 7 bases from J, with 11 bases between. CDR3: CASSERMTAEKLFF. The CDR3, as DNA: TGCGCCAGCAGTGAGCGAATGACAGCTGAAAAACTGTTTTTT.

The V gene is TRBV18, the J gene TRBJ2-3; 10 bases match TRBD1. Germline loops: CDR1 KGHSH, CDR2 LQKENI. The CDR3 length is 15 residues. The V and J ends lost 6 bases and 6 bases, in that order; junction bases with no gene match: 9. DNA of the CDR3: TGTGCCAGCTCGCCAGGGACAGGGGTTTATGATACGCAGTATTTT. Amino acid sequence: CASSPGTGVYDTQYF.

The chain recombines TRBV11-1 with TRBJ2-3; tentative D call: TRBD1 (6 bases). V gave up 5 bases and J gave up 5 bases, with 20 bases separating them. Germline lookup yields CDR1 SGHAT and CDR2 FQDESV (reference sequence). There are 16 residues in the CDR3. The DNA of the CDR3 is TGTGCCAGCAGCCCGTCGGATGGGGGCATTGGAGATACGCAGTATTTT. It encodes CASSPSDGGIGDTQYF.

CDR3 in amino acids: CASSSPAGSLTDTQYF. The CDR3 DNA reads TGTGCCAGCAGCAGCCCAGCGGGGAGCCTCACAGATACGCAGTATTTT. The chain links TRBV11-2 to TRBJ2-3; 7 bases align to TRBD2. Germline CDR1 SGHAT, CDR2 FQNNGV. V lost 5 bases and J lost 2; bases outside the gene matches: 10. The CDR3 runs 16 residues.

The chain couples TRBV18 to TRBJ2-7; D might be TRBD1 (6 bases). Trimming shortened V by 8 bases and J by 7 bases, and 18 bases separated the two germline ends. The CDR3 extends over 13 amino acids. The germline V gene encodes CDR1 KGHSH and CDR2 LQKENI. CDR3 nucleotides: TGTGCCAGCACCTTACGACAGGCCTCGGAGCAGTACTTC. Amino acid sequence: CASTLRQASEQYF.